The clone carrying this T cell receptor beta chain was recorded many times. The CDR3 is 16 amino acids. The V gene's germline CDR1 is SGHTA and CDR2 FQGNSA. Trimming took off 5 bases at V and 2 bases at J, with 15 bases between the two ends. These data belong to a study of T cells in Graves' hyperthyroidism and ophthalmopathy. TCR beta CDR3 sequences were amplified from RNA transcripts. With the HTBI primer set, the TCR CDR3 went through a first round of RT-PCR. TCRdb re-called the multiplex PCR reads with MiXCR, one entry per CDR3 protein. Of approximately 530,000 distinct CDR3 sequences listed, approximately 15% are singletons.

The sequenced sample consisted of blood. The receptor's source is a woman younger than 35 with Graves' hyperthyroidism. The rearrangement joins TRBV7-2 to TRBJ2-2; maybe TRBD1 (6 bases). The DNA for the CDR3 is TGTGCCAGCAGCCCAATAAGGGGGACCAACACCGGGGAGCTGTTTTTT. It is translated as CASSPIRGTNTGELFF.